What follows is one TCR beta chain and its context. Its antigen is unidentified. This record belongs to a study of T cell repertoires in cytomegalovirus infection. Study-wide findings and caveats: CMV-specific TCR beta clonotypes restricted by HLA-C were the ones dominating the ex vivo response.

Trimming removed 4 bases from V and 3 bases from J, with 13 bases in between. The CDR3 has 15 residues. Germline V gene sequence: CDR1 SGHTA, CDR2 FQGNSA. TCRdb reprocessed the reads via MiXCR and lists one record per CDR3 protein. The data show over 100,000 distinct CDR3 sequences, about 30% seen once. The J gene is TRBJ1-3, the V gene TRBV7-2; D perhaps matches TRBD1 (5 bases). The TCR originated in a human donor in good health (CMV status not recorded). Some clones in this sample may be carry-over from other donors' samples. Material: CD8+ T cells from cultured PBMCs, obtained from culture after CMV antigen stimulation. CDR3 nucleotide sequence: TGTGCCAGCAGCTCTCCGGGACGGCTTGGAAACACCATATATTTT. It yields the protein CASSSPGRLGNTIYF.